This passage covers 19 T cell receptor beta chains from one sample sequenced in a study of T cells in Graves' hyperthyroidism and ophthalmopathy. Amplified TCR beta CDR3 regions came from RNA transcripts. TCR CDR3 underwent first-round RT-PCR with the HTBI primer set. One entry per CDR3 protein, called by TCRdb with MiXCR from the multiplex PCR reads. The sample holds 300,000 to 450,000 distinct CDR3 sequences, approximately 15% seen once. The sequenced sample consisted of blood. These receptors came from a woman aged 60-75 years with Graves' hyperthyroidism.

This chain links TRBV20-1 with TRBJ2-5, with 14 bases matching TRBD2. The CDR3 totals 13 residues. The V gene's germline CDR1 is DFQATT and CDR2 SNEGSKA (reference sequence). V gave up 5 bases and J gave up 5 bases; unmatched junction bases: 1. CDR3 DNA sequence: TGCAGTGCTCGGACTAGCGGGAGGGAGACCCAGTACTTC. Protein: CSARTSGRETQYF.

The rearrangement joins TRBV5-1 to TRBJ2-1, with 7 positions matching TRBD2. The CDR3 contains 14 residues. CDR1 SGHRS and CDR2 YFSETQ come from the germline V gene. The V gene end was trimmed by 1 base and the J gene end by 9 bases; junction bases not matched to a gene: 7. As DNA, the CDR3 is TGCGCCAGCAGCTTGACGGGAGGTGGGAGTGAGCAGTTCTTC. This sequence encodes CASSLTGGGSEQFF. The full variable domain, with the rest looked up from reference TRBV5-1 and TRBJ2-1, is KAGVTQTPRYLIKTRGQQVTLSCSPISGHRSVSWYQQTPGQGLQFLFEYFSETQRNKGNFPGRFSGRQFSNSRSEMNVSTLELGDSALYLCASSLTGGGSEQFFGPGTRLTVL.

This clonotype was seen many times. The genes are TRBV6-2 or TRBV6-3 and TRBJ2-1, with D perhaps matching TRBD1 (5 bases). In germline, CDR1 is MNHEY, CDR2 SVGEGT. The V end was cut by 4 bases, the J end by 4 bases, with 11 bases between. The CDR3 has 14 residues. The CDR3 loop is CASSSGHIYNEQFF. The CDR3, as DNA: TGTGCCAGCAGTTCCGGACATATATACAATGAGCAGTTCTTC.

The CDR3 bases are TGTGCCAGCAGCTTAGTTACAGGGAACACCGGGGAGCTGTTTTTT. Protein: CASSLVTGNTGELFF. The chain is built from TRBV7-2 and TRBJ2-2, with TRBD1 as a possible D gene (5 bases). V dropped 1 base and J dropped 1 base, with 7 bases sitting between them. Per germline, CDR1 SGHTA and CDR2 FQGNSA. The CDR3 contains 15 residues.

This clonotype was recorded at least ten times. The chain couples TRBV11-2 to TRBJ1-2, with TRBD1 matching 7 bases. This CDR3 has 14 residues. Germline loops: CDR1 SGHAT, CDR2 FQNNGV. The ends lost 3 bases at V and 4 bases at J; junction bases unmatched: 5. Here the CDR3 reads CASSLEGAVYGYTF. The CDR3 nucleotides read TGTGCCAGCAGCTTGGAGGGGGCGGTCTATGGCTACACCTTC.

The sample holds a few counts of this clonotype. CDR3 sequence (DNA): TGTGCCAGCGTCGCGACTTGGGGATCACCCCTCCACTTT. Protein sequence: CASVATWGSPLHF. This chain links TRBV19 with TRBJ1-6; D not resolved. Germline V gives CDR1 LNHDA, CDR2 SQIVND (reference sequence). The CDR3 has 13 residues. Deletions cut 9 bases from V and 10 bases from J, with 16 bases between.

This clonotype came up a few times. J is TRBJ2-7 and V is TRBV7-9; either TRBD1 or TRBD2 may fit D (5 bases each). The ends were cut back, 5 bases at V and 2 bases at J, with 13 bases in the middle. The germline gives CDR1 SEHNR, CDR2 FQNEAQ (reference sequence). This CDR3 contains 14 residues. In DNA form, the CDR3 reads TGTGCCAGCAGCGACTCAAGGGGAGCCTACGAGCAGTACTTC. Translated: CASSDSRGAYEQYF.

This clonotype was recorded at least ten times. This chain links TRBV5-1 with TRBJ2-7; 10 nucleotides agree with TRBD1. From germline, CDR1 is SGHRS and CDR2 YFSETQ. The V segment lost 3 bases and the J segment 6 bases; nucleotides outside the gene matches: 9. The CDR3 loop spans 15 amino acids. Here the CDR3 DNA reads TGCGCCAGCAGCTCCGGACAGGGGGGAGCGGGCGAGCAGTACTTC. This gives the protein CASSSGQGGAGEQYF.

This clonotype was recorded at least ten times. The chain joins TRBV12-3 or TRBV12-4 to TRBJ2-3, with unresolved D. The CDR3 loop spans 14 amino acids. V lost 3 bases and J lost 3, with 10 bases in between. The CDR3 loop is CASSLMWGTDTQYF. The CDR3 DNA reads as TGTGCCAGCAGTTTGATGTGGGGAACAGATACGCAGTATTTT.

CDR3 residues: CASKRTVYTEAFF. The CDR3 DNA is TGTGCCAGTAAAAGGACTGTTTACACTGAAGCTTTCTTT. J is TRBJ1-1 and V is TRBV27; no clear D gene. From germline, CDR1 is MNHEY and CDR2 SMNVEV (reference sequence). The CDR3 runs 13 residues. Trimming shortened V by 9 bases and J by 3 bases, and 14 bases separated the two germline ends.

The sample holds a few counts of this clonotype. The chain links TRBV11-3 to TRBJ2-7; no firm D call. This CDR3 is 14 amino acids long. Germline values: CDR1 SGHNT, CDR2 YENEEA. Trimming took 0 bases from V and 0 from J, leaving 6 bases between them. This CDR3 reads CASSLDPVSYEQYF. CDR3 coding DNA: TGTGCCAGCAGCTTAGATCCGGTCTCCTACGAGCAGTACTTC.

This chain joins TRBV11-2 and TRBJ2-7, with D maybe TRBD1 (5 bases). The CDR3 length is 13 residues. Germline V gene data show CDR1 as SGHAT and CDR2 as FQNNGV. V was trimmed by 5 bases and J by 3 bases, leaving 11 bases between them. The CDR3 region is CASSPTVLYEQYF. The DNA for the CDR3 is TGTGCCAGCAGCCCGACAGTCCTCTACGAGCAGTACTTC.

At least ten counts were recorded for this clonotype. The chain joins TRBV2 to TRBJ2-7; 7 bases match TRBD2. This CDR3 contains 15 residues. Germline loops: CDR1 SNHLY, CDR2 FYNNEI. With V trimmed by 6 bases and J by 6 bases, 14 bases remained unmatched. DNA of the CDR3: TGTGCCAGCAGGAATAGCGGGCCGGGAAAGGGCGAGCAGTACTTC. This sequence encodes CASRNSGPGKGEQYF. Looking up the rest from reference TRBV2 and TRBJ2-7 gives the full variable domain: EPEVTQTPSHQVTQMGQEVILRCVPISNHLYFYWYRQILGQKVEFLVSFYNNEISEKSEIFDDQFSVERPDGSNFTLKIRSTKLEDSAMYFCASRNSGPGKGEQYFGPGTRLTVT.

This clonotype was counted a few times. The chain couples TRBV24-1 to TRBJ2-2; tentatively, D is TRBD2 (6 bases). CDR1 is KGHDR and CDR2 is SFDVKD in the germline V gene. Trimming pared 7 bases from V and 7 bases from J, leaving 15 bases between. CDR3 length: 14 residues. The DNA for the CDR3 is TGTGCCACCAGCCACCGGGGGACGGGCGGGGAGCTGTTTTTT. Translating it yields CATSHRGTGGELFF.

This clonotype was seen many times. The chain employs TRBV3-1 and TRBJ1-1; the D is unclear. The CDR3 sequence is 14 residues long. Trimming cost V 1 base and J 4 bases, with 10 bases left between them. The germline V gene has CDR1 LGHDT and CDR2 YNNKEL (reference sequence). The CDR3: CASSQASGSTEAFF. In DNA, the CDR3 is TGTGCCAGCAGCCAAGCCTCAGGTAGCACTGAAGCTTTCTTT.

This clonotype occurred many times. This chain joins TRBV29-1 and TRBJ2-3, with 10 nucleotides matching TRBD2. V lost 7 bases, J lost 2 bases, and 12 bases stayed unmatched. Germline lookup yields CDR1 SQVTM and CDR2 ANQGSEA. This CDR3 is 16 amino acids long. In nucleotides, the CDR3 is TGCAGCGCTCTTCTAGCGGGAGAGCGGGACACAGATACGCAGTATTTT. Translating gives CSALLAGERDTDTQYF.

Only a few counts were recorded for this clonotype. A much more abundant neighbour one base away suggests this may be a read error. The V call is TRBV2, the J call TRBJ2-3; unclear D gene. The germline V gene encodes CDR1 SNHLY and CDR2 FYNNEI. This CDR3 region has 13 residues. Trimming left V 6 bases short and J 2 bases short, with 9 bases between. Written as DNA, the CDR3 is TGTGCCAGCAGAGGACCAGCCACAGATACGCAGTATTTT. This sequence encodes CASRGPATDTQYF.

This clonotype was detected ten times or more. V is TRBV2 and J is TRBJ1-1; tentatively, D is TRBD1 (5 bases). The CDR3 is 13 amino acids. V was clipped by 8 bases and J by 2 bases, with 12 bases between them. Germline V CDR1 and CDR2: SNHLY, FYNNEI. DNA for the CDR3: TGTGCCAGCTGTCGGACACCAAACACTGAAGCTTTCTTT. Encoded protein: CASCRTPNTEAFF.

This clonotype was seen only a few times. This rearrangement joins TRBV19 to TRBJ1-2; tentatively, D is TRBD1 (5 bases). The V gene's germline CDR1 is LNHDA and CDR2 SQIVND (reference sequence). The CDR3 is made up of 13 amino acids. Deletions cut 7 bases from V and 7 bases from J, with 16 bases between. In DNA, the CDR3 is TGTGCCAGTACCAGTGGGGGATTTGGTGGCTACACCTTC. Protein product: CASTSGGFGGYTF.